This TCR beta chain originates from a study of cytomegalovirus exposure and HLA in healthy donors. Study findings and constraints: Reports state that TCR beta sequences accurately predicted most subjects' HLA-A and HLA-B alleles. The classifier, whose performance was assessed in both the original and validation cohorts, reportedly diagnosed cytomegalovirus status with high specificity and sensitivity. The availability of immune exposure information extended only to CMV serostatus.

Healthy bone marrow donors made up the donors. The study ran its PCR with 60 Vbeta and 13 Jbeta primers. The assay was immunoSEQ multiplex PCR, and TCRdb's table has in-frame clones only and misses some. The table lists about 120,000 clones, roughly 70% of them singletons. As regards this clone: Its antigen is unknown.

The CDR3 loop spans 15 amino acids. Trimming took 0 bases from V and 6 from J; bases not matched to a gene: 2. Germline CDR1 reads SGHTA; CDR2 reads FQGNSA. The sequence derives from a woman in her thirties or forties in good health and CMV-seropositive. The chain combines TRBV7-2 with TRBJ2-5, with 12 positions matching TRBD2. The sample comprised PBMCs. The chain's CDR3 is CASSLATSGRKTQYF. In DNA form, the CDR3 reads TGTGCCAGCAGCTTAGCGACTAGCGGGAGAAAGACCCAGTACTTC.